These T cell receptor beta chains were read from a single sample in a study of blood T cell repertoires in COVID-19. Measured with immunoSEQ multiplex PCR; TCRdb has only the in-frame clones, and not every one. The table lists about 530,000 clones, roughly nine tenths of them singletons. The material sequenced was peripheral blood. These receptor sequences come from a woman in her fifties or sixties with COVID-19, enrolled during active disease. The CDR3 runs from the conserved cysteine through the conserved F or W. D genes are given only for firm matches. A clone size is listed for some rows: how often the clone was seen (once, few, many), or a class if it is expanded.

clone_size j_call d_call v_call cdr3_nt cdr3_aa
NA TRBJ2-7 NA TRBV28 TGTGCCAGCTCCCCCTTGTCAGTCCGAAGTGAGGGCTCCGAGCAGTACTTC CASSPLSVRSEGSEQYF
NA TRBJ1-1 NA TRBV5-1 TGCGCCAGCAGCTTGGTGGTACAGGCCCCTAACACTGAAGCTTTCTTT CASSLVVQAPNTEAFF
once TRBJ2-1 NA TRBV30 TGTGCCTGGGCCGGGAGCTCCTACAATGAGCAGTTCTTC CAWAGSSYNEQFF
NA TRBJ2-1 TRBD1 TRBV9 TGTGCCAGCAGCCCGCGACAGGGGGTTAGGAATGAGCAGTTCTTC CASSPRQGVRNEQFF
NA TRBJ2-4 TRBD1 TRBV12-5 TGTGCTAGTGCGCCCGGGACAGAAAACATTCAGTACTTC CASAPGTENIQYF
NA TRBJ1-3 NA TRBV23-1 TGCGCCAGCAGTCAATATAACTTCCTGAGCTCTGGAAACACCATATATTTT CASSQYNFLSSGNTIYF
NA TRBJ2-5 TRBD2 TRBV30 TGTGCCTGGAGTGTGTCCAGCGGGGGGAAGACCCAGTACTTC CAWSVSSGGKTQYF
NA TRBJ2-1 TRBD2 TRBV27 TGTGCCAGCACCGGACTAGCGGGTTACCATAGGCAGTTCTTC CASTGLAGYHRQFF
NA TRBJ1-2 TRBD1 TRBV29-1 TGCAGCGTTCAGGGGGGCTCCAACTATGGCTACACCTTC CSVQGGSNYGYTF
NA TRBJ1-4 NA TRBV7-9 TGTGCCAGCAGCCCCGGGGGATCGGGCGAAAAACTGTTTTTT CASSPGGSGEKLFF
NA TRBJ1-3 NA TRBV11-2 TGTGCCAGCAGCCCAGGAAACACCATATATTTT CASSPGNTIYF
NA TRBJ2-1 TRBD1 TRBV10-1 TGCGCCAGCAGCCTAGGACAGGGCGATGAGCAGTTCTTC CASSLGQGDEQFF
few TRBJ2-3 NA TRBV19 TGTGCCAGTAGGTTTCTGGATACGCAGTATTTT CASRFLDTQYF
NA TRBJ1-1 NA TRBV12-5 TGTGCTAGTGGCTCTACAGGGTTTAGTGAAGCTTTCTTT CASGSTGFSEAFF
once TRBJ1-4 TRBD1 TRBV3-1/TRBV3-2 TGTGCCAGCATCGGACAGGGGATGGGTGAAAAACTGTTTTTT CASIGQGMGEKLFF
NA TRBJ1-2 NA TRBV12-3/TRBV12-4 TGTGCCAGCAGTTTAGGGGGCAGTGGCTACACCTTC CASSLGGSGYTF
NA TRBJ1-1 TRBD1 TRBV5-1 TGCGCCAGCAGCTACCACCCCGGGACAGAGAACACTGAAGCTTTCTTT CASSYHPGTENTEAFF
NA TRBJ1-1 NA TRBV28 TGTGCCAGCAGTTGGGGGGGTTGGAACACTGAAGCTTTCTTT CASSWGGWNTEAFF
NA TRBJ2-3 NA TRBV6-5 TGTGCCAGCAGTAGGCGGGGCGGCACAGATACGCAGTATTTT CASSRRGGTDTQYF
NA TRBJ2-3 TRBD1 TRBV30 TGTGCCTTCCTATACAGGGGGGGCACAGATACGCAGTATTTT CAFLYRGGTDTQYF
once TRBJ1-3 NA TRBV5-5 TGTGCCAGCAGCTTGGACGGCGCTACAGCGGACACCATATATTTT CASSLDGATADTIYF
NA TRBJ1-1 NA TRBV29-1 TGCAGCGTTGCCCCGAGGGGGGGCTGGGACACTGAAGCTTTCTTT CSVAPRGGWDTEAFF
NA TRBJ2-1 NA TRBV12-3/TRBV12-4 TGTGCCAGCAGTTTACTAGCCCATGAGCAGTTCTTC CASSLLAHEQFF
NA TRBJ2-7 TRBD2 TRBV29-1 TGCAGCGTTTTGGGACCGGATACTAGCGGGAGCTCCTACGAGCAGTACTTC CSVLGPDTSGSSYEQYF
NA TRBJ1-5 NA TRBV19 TGTGCCAGTACCCCCTTTAAGTCGACAAAGGGGTATGGCAATCAGCCCCAGCATTTT CASTPFKSTKGYGNQPQHF
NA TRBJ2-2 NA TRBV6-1 TGTGCCAGCAGTGAAGCGACTGACACCGGGGAGCTGTTTTTT CASSEATDTGELFF
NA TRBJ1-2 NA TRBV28 TGTGCCAGCAGTTTGGGCGGGCTCTATGGCTACACCTTC CASSLGGLYGYTF
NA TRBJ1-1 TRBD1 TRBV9 TGTGCCAGCAGCGTAACTCTGGACAGGGGTGCCACTGAAGCTTTCTTT CASSVTLDRGATEAFF
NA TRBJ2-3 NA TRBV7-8 TGTGCCAGCAGCTTAGGGGCAGGGGGCACAGATACGCAGTATTTT CASSLGAGGTDTQYF
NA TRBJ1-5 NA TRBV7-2 TGTGCCAGCAGCCTCGGACAGCGCAATCAGCCCCAGCATTTT CASSLGQRNQPQHF
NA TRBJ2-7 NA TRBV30 TGTGCCTGGAGCCGAACAGGGACCTACGAGCAGTACTTC CAWSRTGTYEQYF
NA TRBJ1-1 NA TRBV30 TGTGCCTGGAGTTTAGTCCCCGGCGGTCCTTTCTTT CAWSLVPGGPFF
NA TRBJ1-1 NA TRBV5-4 TGTGCCAGCAGCTTGGGCGGCAGGGTAGGGGGAGCTTTCTTT CASSLGGRVGGAFF
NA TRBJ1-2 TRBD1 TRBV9 TGTGCCAGCAGCACAGGGGGCGCTGACTATGGCTACACCTTC CASSTGGADYGYTF
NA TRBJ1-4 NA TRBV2 TGTGCCAGCAGTGCAGGAAAACTGTTTTTT CASSAGKLFF
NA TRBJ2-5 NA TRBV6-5 TGTGCCTCGGGCGGGGCACAGACCCAGTACTTC CASGGAQTQYF
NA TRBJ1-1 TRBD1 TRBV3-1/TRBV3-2 TGTGCCAGCAGTCCAGGGGGCCCGAACACTGAAGCTTTCTTT CASSPGGPNTEAFF
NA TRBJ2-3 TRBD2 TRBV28 TGTGCCTCCTGGGAGGGTGGCACAGATACGCAGTATTTT CASWEGGTDTQYF
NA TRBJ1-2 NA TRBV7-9 TGTGCCAGCAGCTTCATCAGCGGTGGTGGCTACACCTTC CASSFISGGGYTF
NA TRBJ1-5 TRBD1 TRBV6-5 TGTGCCAGCAGTCAGAGCACAGGGGGCGCGCAGCCCCAGCATTTT CASSQSTGGAQPQHF
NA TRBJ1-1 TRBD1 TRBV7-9 TGTGCCAGCAGCCCCGACAGGGCTGAAGCTTTCTTT CASSPDRAEAFF
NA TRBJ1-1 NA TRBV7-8 TGTGCCAGCAGCGGAGGACAAGGCACTGAAGCTTTCTTT CASSGGQGTEAFF
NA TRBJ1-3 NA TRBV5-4 TGTGCCAGCAGCTTGGCCGGAGGGAGCAGAAACACCATATATTTT CASSLAGGSRNTIYF
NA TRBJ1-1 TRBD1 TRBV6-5 TGTGCCAGCAGTTCGGACAGGGCAAACACTGAAGCTTTCTTT CASSSDRANTEAFF
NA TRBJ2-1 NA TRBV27 TGTGCCAGCAGAGGTCTCGGACTCAATGAGCAGTTCTTC CASRGLGLNEQFF
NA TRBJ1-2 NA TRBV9 TGTGCCAGCAGCGTAGACAGGGATGGCTACACCTTC CASSVDRDGYTF
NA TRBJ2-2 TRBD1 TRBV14 TGTGCCAGCAGCCTACAAGGGACAGTCGACGGGGAGCTGTTTTTT CASSLQGTVDGELFF
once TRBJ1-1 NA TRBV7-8 TGTGCCAGCAGCCCCCGACGAGGGGGGAACACTGAAGCTTTCTTT CASSPRRGGNTEAFF
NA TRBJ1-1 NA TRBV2 TGTGCCACCTATAGTGCCAGGACAGCGAACACTGAAGCTTTCTTT CATYSARTANTEAFF
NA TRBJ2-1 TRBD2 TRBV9 TGTGCCAGCAGTCTAACGGGACTAGCGGGGGACCACAATGAGCAGTTCTTC CASSLTGLAGDHNEQFF
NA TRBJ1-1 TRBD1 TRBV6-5 TGTGCCAGCACTAAGGGGGCGATGAACACTGAAGCTTTCTTT CASTKGAMNTEAFF
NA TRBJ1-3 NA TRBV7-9 TGTGCCAGCAGCCCCGCGGGCGGAAACACCATATATTTT CASSPAGGNTIYF
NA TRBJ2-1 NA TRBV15 TGTGCCACCAGCGTAGGCGGGGATGAGCAGTTCTTC CATSVGGDEQFF
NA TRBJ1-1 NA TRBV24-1 TGTGCCACCAGTACCTCTAAGAACACTGAAGCTTTCTTT CATSTSKNTEAFF